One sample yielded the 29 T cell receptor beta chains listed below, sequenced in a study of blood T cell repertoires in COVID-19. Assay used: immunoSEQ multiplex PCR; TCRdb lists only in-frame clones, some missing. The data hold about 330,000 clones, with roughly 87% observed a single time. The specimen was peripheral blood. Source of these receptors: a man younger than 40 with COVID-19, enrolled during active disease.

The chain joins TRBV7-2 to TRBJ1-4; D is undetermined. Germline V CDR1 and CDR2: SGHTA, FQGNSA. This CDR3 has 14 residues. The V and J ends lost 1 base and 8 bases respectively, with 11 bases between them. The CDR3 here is CASSLGREGEKLFF. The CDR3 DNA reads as TGTGCCAGCAGCTTAGGGAGGGAGGGAGAAAAACTGTTTTTT.

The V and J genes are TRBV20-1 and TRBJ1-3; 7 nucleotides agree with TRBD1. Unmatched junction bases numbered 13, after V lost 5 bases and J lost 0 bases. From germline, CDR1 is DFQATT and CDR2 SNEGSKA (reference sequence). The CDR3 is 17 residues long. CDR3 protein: CSAGGGAGGDSGNTIYF. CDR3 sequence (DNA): TGCAGTGCTGGTGGGGGGGCAGGGGGAGACTCTGGAAACACCATATATTTT.

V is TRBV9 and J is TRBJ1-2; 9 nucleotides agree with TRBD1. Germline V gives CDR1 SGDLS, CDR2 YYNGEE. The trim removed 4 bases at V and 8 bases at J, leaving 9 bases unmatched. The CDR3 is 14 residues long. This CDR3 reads CASSLGQGFVGYTF. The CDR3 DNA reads TGTGCCAGCAGCCTTGGACAGGGGTTCGTAGGCTACACCTTC. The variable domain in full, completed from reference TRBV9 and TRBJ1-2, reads DSGVTQTPKHLITATGQRVTLRCSPRSGDLSVYWYQQSLDQGLQFLIQYYNGEERAKGNILERFSAQQFPDLHSELNLSSLELGDSALYFCASSLGQGFVGYTFGSGTRLTVV.

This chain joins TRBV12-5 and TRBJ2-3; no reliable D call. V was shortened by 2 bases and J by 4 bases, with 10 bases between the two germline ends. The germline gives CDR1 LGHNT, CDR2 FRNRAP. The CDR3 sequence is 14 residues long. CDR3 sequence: CASGLTSTADTQYF. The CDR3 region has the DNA TGTGCTAGTGGTTTGACATCAACAGCAGATACGCAGTATTTT.

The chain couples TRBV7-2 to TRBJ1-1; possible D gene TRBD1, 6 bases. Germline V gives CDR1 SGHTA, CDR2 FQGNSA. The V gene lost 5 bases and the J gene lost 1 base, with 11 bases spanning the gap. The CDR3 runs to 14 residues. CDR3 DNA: TGTGCCAGCAGCCCCTCGGACAGGAACACTGAAGCTTTCTTT. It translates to CASSPSDRNTEAFF.

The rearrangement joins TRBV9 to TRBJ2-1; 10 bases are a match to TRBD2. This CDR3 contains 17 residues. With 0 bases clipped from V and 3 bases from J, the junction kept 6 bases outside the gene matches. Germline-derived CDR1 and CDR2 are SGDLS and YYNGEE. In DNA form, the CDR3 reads TGTGCCAGCAGCGTAGGGGCTAGCGGGGGCCACTACAATGAGCAGTTCTTC. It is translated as CASSVGASGGHYNEQFF.

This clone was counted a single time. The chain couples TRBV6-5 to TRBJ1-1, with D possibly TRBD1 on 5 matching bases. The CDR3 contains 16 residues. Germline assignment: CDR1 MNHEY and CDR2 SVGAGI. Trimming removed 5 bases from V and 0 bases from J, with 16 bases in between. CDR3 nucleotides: TGTGCCAGCAGTCACTGGGGGGGGTTGATGAACACTGAAGCTTTCTTT. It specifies CASSHWGGLMNTEAFF.

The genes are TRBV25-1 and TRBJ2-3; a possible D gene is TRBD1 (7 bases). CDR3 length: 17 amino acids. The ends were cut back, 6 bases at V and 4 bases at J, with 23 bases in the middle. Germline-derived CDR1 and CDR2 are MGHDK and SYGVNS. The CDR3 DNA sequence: TGTGCCAGCAGAGAACATCCTTGGGGCAGGGGGGCAGATACGCAGTATTTT. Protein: CASREHPWGRGADTQYF.

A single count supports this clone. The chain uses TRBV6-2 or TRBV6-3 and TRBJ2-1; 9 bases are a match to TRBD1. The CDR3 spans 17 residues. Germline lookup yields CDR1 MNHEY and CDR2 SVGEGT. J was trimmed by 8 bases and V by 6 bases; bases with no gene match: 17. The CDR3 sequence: CASSQDRGEIRDYEQFF. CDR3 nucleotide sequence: TGTGCCAGCAGCCAGGACAGGGGTGAGATCCGAGATTATGAGCAGTTCTTC.

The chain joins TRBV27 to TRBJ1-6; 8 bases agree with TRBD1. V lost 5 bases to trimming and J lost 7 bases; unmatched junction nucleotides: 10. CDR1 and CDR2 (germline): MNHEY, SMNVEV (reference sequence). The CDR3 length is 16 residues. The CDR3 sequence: CASSLTGTGGNSPLHF. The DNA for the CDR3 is TGTGCCAGCAGTCTAACCGGGACAGGTGGGAATTCACCCCTCCACTTT.

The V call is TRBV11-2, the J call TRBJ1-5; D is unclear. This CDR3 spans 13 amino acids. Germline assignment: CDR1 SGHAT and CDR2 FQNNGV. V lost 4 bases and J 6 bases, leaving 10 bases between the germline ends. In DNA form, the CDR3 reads TGTGCCAGCAGCTCCCGGGTGGGTCAGCCCCAGCATTTT. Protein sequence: CASSSRVGQPQHF.

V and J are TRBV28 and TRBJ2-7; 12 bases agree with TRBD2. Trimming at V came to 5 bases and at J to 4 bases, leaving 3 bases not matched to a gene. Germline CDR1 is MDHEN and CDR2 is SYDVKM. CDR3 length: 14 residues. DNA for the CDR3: TGTGCCAGCAGTCCAGGACTAGCGGGGTACGAGCAGTACTTC. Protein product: CASSPGLAGYEQYF.

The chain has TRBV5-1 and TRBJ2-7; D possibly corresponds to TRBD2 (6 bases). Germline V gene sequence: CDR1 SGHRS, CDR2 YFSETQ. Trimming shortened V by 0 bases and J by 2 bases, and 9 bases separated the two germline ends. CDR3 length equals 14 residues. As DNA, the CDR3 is TGCGCCAGCAGCTTGGGTGGGGGGACCTACGAGCAGTACTTC. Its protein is CASSLGGGTYEQYF. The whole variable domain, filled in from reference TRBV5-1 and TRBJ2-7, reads KAGVTQTPRYLIKTRGQQVTLSCSPISGHRSVSWYQQTPGQGLQFLFEYFSETQRNKGNFPGRFSGRQFSNSRSEMNVSTLELGDSALYLCASSLGGGTYEQYFGPGTRLTVT.

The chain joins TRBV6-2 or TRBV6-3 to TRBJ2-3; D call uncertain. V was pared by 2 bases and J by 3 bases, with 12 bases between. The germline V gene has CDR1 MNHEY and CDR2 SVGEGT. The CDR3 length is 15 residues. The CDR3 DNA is TGTGCCAGCAGTTACGACACTCCCTGGACAGATACGCAGTATTTT. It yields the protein CASSYDTPWTDTQYF.

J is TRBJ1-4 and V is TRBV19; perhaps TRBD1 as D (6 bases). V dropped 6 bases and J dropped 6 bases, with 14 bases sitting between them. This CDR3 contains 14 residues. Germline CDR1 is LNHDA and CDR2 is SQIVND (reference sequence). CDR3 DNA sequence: TGTGCCAGTAGGGAAGGGGGGGCTGATGAAAAACTGTTTTTT. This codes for CASREGGADEKLFF. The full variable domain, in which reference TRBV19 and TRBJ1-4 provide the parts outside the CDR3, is DGGITQSPKYLFRKEGQNVTLSCEQNLNHDAMYWYRQDPGQGLRLIYYSQIVNDFQKGDIAEGYSVSREKKESFPLTVTSAQKNPTAFYLCASREGGADEKLFFGSGTQLSVL.

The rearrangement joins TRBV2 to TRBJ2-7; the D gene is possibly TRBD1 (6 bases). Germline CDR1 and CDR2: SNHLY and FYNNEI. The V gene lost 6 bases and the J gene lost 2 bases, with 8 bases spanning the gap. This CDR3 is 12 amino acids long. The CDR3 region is CASRQGPYEQYF. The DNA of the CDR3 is TGTGCCAGCAGACAGGGACCCTACGAGCAGTACTTC. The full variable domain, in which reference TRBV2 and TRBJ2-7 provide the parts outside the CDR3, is EPEVTQTPSHQVTQMGQEVILRCVPISNHLYFYWYRQILGQKVEFLVSFYNNEISEKSEIFDDQFSVERPDGSNFTLKIRSTKLEDSAMYFCASRQGPYEQYFGPGTRLTVT.

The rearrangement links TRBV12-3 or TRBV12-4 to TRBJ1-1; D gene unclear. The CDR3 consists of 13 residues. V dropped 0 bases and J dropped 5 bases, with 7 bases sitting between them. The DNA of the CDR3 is TGTGCCAGCAGTTTAGCCGGGGAGACTGAAGCTTTCTTT. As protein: CASSLAGETEAFF.

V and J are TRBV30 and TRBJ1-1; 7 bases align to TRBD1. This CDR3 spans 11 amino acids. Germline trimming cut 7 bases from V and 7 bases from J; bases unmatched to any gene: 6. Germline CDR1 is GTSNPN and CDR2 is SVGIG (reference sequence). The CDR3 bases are TGTGCCTCGGAAAGACAGGGTGAAGCTTTCTTT. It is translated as CASERQGEAFF. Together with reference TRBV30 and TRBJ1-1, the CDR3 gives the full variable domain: SQTIHQWPATLVQPVGSPLSLECTVEGTSNPNLYWYRQAAGRGLQLLFYSVGIGQISSEVPQNLSASRPQDRQFILSSKKLLLSDSGFYLCASERQGEAFFGQGTRLTVV.

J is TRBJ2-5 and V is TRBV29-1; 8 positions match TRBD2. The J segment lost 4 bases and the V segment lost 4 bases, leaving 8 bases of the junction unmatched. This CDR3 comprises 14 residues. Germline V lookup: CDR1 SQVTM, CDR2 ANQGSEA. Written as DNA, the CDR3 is TGCAGCGTTGGCCCGGGACTAGGAGCAGAGACCCAGTACTTC. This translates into CSVGPGLGAETQYF. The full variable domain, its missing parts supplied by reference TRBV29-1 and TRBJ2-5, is SAVISQKPSRDICQRGTSLTIQCQVDSQVTMMFWYRQQPGQSLTLIATANQGSEATYESGFVIDKFPISRPNLTFSTLTVSNMSPEDSSIYLCSVGPGLGAETQYFGPGTRLLVL.

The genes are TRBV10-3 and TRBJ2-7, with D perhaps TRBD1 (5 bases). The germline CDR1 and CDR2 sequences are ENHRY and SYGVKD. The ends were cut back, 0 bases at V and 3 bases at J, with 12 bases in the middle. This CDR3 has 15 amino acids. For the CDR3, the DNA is TGTGCCATCAGTGAGTCCCAGGGTCGAAGCTACGAGCAGTACTTC. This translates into CAISESQGRSYEQYF.

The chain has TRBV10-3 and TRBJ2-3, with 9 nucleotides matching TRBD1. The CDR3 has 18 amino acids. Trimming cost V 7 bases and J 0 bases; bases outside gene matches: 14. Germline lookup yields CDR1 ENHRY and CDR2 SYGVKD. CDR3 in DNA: TGTGCCATCAAAGAGGACAGGGGTAGGCTTAGTAGCACAGATACGCAGTATTTT. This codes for CAIKEDRGRLSSTDTQYF.

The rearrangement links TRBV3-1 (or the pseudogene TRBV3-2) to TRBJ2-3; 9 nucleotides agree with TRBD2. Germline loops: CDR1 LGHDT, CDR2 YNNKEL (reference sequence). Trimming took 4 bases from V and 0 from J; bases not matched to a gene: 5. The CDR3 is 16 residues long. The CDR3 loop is CASSLGTSRSTDTQYF. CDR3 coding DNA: TGTGCCAGCAGCCTCGGGACTAGCCGTAGCACAGATACGCAGTATTTT.

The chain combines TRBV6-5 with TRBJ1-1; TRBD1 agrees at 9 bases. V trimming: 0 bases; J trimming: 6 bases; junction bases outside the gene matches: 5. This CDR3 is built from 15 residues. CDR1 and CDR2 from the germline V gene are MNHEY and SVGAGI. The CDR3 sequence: CASSYSRQGVAEAFF. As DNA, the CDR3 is TGTGCCAGCAGTTACTCGCGACAGGGGGTCGCTGAAGCTTTCTTT.

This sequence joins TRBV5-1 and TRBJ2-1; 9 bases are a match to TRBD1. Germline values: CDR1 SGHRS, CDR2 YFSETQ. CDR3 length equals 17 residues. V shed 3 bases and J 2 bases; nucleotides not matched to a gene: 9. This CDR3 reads CASSSRSGTGTYNEQFF. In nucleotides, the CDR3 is TGCGCCAGCAGCTCAAGATCCGGGACAGGGACCTACAATGAGCAGTTCTTC.

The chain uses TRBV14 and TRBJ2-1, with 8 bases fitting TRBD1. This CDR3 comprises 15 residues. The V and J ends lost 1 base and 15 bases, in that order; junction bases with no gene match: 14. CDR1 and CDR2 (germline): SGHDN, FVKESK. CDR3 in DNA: TGTGCCAGCAGCCAAGGCTCACAGGGGGGCCGGGGATGGTTCTTC. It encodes CASSQGSQGGRGWFF. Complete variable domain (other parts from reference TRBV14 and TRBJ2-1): EAGVTQFPSHSVIEKGQTVTLRCDPISGHDNLYWYRRVMGKEIKFLLHFVKESKQDESGMPNNRFLAERTGGTYSTLKVQPAELEDSGVYFCASSQGSQGGRGWFFGPGTRLTVL.

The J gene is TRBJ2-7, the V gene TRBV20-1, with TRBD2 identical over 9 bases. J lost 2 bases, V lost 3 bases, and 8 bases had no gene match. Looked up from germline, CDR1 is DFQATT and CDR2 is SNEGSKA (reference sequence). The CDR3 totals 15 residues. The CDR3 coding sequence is TGCAGTGCTAGTTCGAGGCGGGGGGGCCCCTACGAGCAGTACTTC. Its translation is CSASSRRGGPYEQYF.

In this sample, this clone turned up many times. This chain's CDR3 is CASVQGLGGGELFF. The CDR3 DNA reads as TGTGCCAGCGTGCAGGGTTTGGGCGGCGGGGAGCTGTTTTTT. The chain joins TRBV5-4 to TRBJ2-2, with D possibly matching TRBD1 (5 bases). The V gene's germline CDR1 is SGHNT and CDR2 YYREEE (reference sequence). V gave up 7 bases and J gave up 7 bases, with 17 bases separating them. The CDR3 has 14 amino acids. The entire variable domain, with the rest obtained from reference TRBV5-4 and TRBJ2-2, is as follows: ETGVTQSPTHLIKTRGQQVTLRCSSQSGHNTVSWYQQALGQGPQFIFQYYREEENGRGNFPPRFSGLQFPNYSSELNVNALELDDSALYLCASVQGLGGGELFFGEGSRLTVL.

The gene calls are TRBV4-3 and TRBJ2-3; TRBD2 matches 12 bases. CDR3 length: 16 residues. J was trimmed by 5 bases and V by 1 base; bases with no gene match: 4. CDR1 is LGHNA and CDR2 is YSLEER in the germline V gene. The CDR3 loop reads CASSQALAGGVDTQYF. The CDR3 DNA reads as TGCGCCAGCAGCCAAGCACTAGCGGGGGGCGTAGATACGCAGTATTTT.

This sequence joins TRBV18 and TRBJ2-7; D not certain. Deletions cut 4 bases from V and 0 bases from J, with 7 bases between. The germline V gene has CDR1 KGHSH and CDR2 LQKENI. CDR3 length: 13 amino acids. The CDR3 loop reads CASSQQSSYEQYF. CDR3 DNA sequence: TGTGCCAGCTCACAACAGAGCTCCTACGAGCAGTACTTC.